This T cell receptor beta chain derives from a study of blood T cell repertoires in COVID-19. The sample holds a few counts of this clone. The method was immunoSEQ multiplex PCR; TCRdb's version includes in-frame clones alone and lacks a portion of them. Among around 77,000 clones listed, under 95% were seen once. What was sequenced was peripheral blood. The source is an older woman with active COVID-19.

CDR3 nucleotide sequence: TGTGCCAGCAGGCAACTGGGGAGCTCCTACAATGAGCAGTTCTTC. This sequence encodes CASRQLGSSYNEQFF. This chain joins TRBV9 and TRBJ2-1, with D possibly TRBD2 on 5 matching bases. CDR3 length: 15 amino acids. V lost 5 bases and J lost 0, with 12 bases in between. In germline, CDR1 is SGDLS, CDR2 YYNGEE. Drawing the rest from reference TRBV9 and TRBJ2-1, the complete variable domain is DSGVTQTPKHLITATGQRVTLRCSPRSGDLSVYWYQQSLDQGLQFLIQYYNGEERAKGNILERFSAQQFPDLHSELNLSSLELGDSALYFCASRQLGSSYNEQFFGPGTRLTVL.